Listed here are 18 T cell receptor beta chains from one sample, sequenced in a study of blood T cell repertoires in COVID-19. Libraries were prepared by immunoSEQ multiplex PCR; TCRdb keeps only in-frame clonotypes and omits some of them. The sample lists roughly 180,000 clones; 85% to 90% were seen once. The material sequenced was peripheral blood. The receptors shown here come from a woman aged 25 to 39 with active or convalescent COVID-19.

This rearrangement joins TRBV19 to TRBJ2-1, with D perhaps TRBD1 (5 bases). Germline V gene data show CDR1 as LNHDA and CDR2 as SQIVND (reference sequence). V shed 6 bases and J shed 9 bases, with 9 bases lying between them. CDR3 length: 11 residues. CDR3 in amino acids: CASRTAGEQFF. CDR3 nucleotide sequence: TGTGCCAGTAGGACAGCAGGTGAGCAGTTCTTC.

The chain has TRBV5-1 and TRBJ1-2; 7 bases map to TRBD1. The ends lost 5 bases at V and 7 bases at J; junction bases unmatched: 8. The CDR3 is made up of 13 amino acids. Germline values: CDR1 SGHRS, CDR2 YFSETQ. The CDR3 bases are TGCGCCAGCAGGGGCGGGACAGATGGTGGCTACACCTTC. It specifies CASRGGTDGGYTF.

The chain employs TRBV7-9 and TRBJ2-3; 9 nucleotides agree with TRBD2. The CDR3 is 18 amino acids. Per germline, CDR1 SEHNR and CDR2 FQNEAQ (reference sequence). V was clipped by 3 bases and J by 5 bases; unmatched bases: 15. The CDR3 reads CASSFFRLAGKGIDTQYF. In DNA, the CDR3 is TGTGCCAGCAGCTTTTTTCGGCTAGCGGGGAAGGGGATAGATACGCAGTATTTT. The full variable domain, completed using reference TRBV7-9 and TRBJ2-3, is DTGVSQNPRHKITKRGQNVTFRCDPISEHNRLYWYRQTLGQGPEFLTYFQNEAQLEKSRLLSDRFSAERPKGSFSTLEIQRTEQGDSAMYLCASSFFRLAGKGIDTQYFGPGTRLTVL.

This chain connects TRBV13 to TRBJ1-1, with D unresolved. CDR1 is PRHDT and CDR2 is FYEKMQ in the germline V gene (reference sequence). V dropped 4 bases and J dropped 11 bases, with 17 bases sitting between them. This CDR3 is built from 13 residues. CDR3 amino acids: CASSSGEGGWAFF. DNA of the CDR3: TGTGCCAGCAGCTCTGGCGAGGGTGGTTGGGCTTTCTTT.

The chain carries TRBV5-6 and TRBJ1-1; D is perhaps TRBD1 (6 bases). V shed 0 bases and J shed 5 bases, with 11 bases lying between them. The CDR3 extends over 14 amino acids. Per the germline V gene, CDR1 is SGHDT and CDR2 is YYEEEE. CDR3 amino acids: CASSLVKGGTEAFF. The CDR3 DNA is TGTGCCAGCAGCTTGGTCAAGGGGGGGACTGAAGCTTTCTTT. The variable domain in full, completed from reference TRBV5-6 and TRBJ1-1, reads DAGVTQSPTHLIKTRGQQVTLRCSPKSGHDTVSWYQQALGQGPQFIFQYYEEEERQRGNFPDRFSGHQFPNYSSELNVNALLLGDSALYLCASSLVKGGTEAFFGQGTRLTVV.

This clone was seen once. The chain employs TRBV4-1 and TRBJ2-6; TRBD1 agrees at 7 bases. Germline-derived CDR1 and CDR2 are MGHRA and YSYEKL. V was pared by 4 bases and J by 0 bases, with 6 bases of the junction left unmatched. This CDR3 has 17 residues. The DNA for the CDR3 is TGCGCCAGCAGCCGTGACCGACAGGGCTCTGGGGCCAACGTCCTGACTTTC. Its protein is CASSRDRQGSGANVLTF.

This chain joins TRBV5-1 and TRBJ1-2, with D maybe TRBD1 (5 bases). V was cut by 3 bases and J by 5 bases, with 14 bases left in between. CDR1 and CDR2 from the germline V gene are SGHRS and YFSETQ. The CDR3 has 14 amino acids. The CDR3 spells CASSWRDGGYGYTF. The DNA for the CDR3 is TGCGCCAGCAGCTGGAGGGACGGTGGATATGGCTACACCTTC.

The rearrangement joins TRBV19 to TRBJ1-4; the match to TRBD1 covers 7 bases. Germline V gene data show CDR1 as LNHDA and CDR2 as SQIVND (reference sequence). This CDR3 comprises 14 residues. Trimming at V came to 7 bases and at J to 7 bases, leaving 9 bases not matched to a gene. CDR3 amino acids: CASTTTGLGEKLFF. The DNA of the CDR3 is TGTGCCAGTACCACGACAGGGTTGGGTGAAAAACTGTTTTTT.

CDR3 in DNA: TGTGCCAGCAGCGACGGACAGGGGTATCAGCCCCAGCATTTT. It yields the protein CASSDGQGYQPQHF. V gene TRBV3-1 (or the pseudogene TRBV3-2) combines with J gene TRBJ1-5, with 9 bases matching TRBD1. Germline V gene sequence: CDR1 LGHDT, CDR2 YNNKEL (reference sequence). The CDR3 spans 14 residues. Unmatched junction bases numbered 4, after V lost 5 bases and J lost 5 bases.

The chain uses TRBV6-5 and TRBJ1-4, with 9 bases that match TRBD1. This CDR3 has 15 residues. Per germline, CDR1 MNHEY and CDR2 SVGAGI. Trimming removed 5 bases from V and 6 bases from J; junction bases left unmatched: 7. CDR3 loop: CASSRNRDRDEKLFF. The CDR3 coding sequence is TGTGCCAGCAGTCGTAACCGGGACAGGGATGAAAAACTGTTTTTT.

The chain has TRBV11-2 and TRBJ2-7; the D is unclear. Germline V CDR1 and CDR2: SGHAT, FQNNGV. Trimming shortened V by 3 bases and J by 0 bases, and 12 bases separated the two germline ends. The length of the CDR3 is 15 residues. CDR3 coding DNA: TGTGCCAGCAGCTTTTGGTCCGAGGACTCCTACGAGCAGTACTTC. Translated: CASSFWSEDSYEQYF. The whole variable domain, remainder taken from reference TRBV11-2 and TRBJ2-7, is EAGVAQSPRYKIIEKRQSVAFWCNPISGHATLYWYQQILGQGPKLLIQFQNNGVVDDSQLPKDRFSAERLKGVDSTLKIQPAKLEDSAVYLCASSFWSEDSYEQYFGPGTRLTVT.

The chain recombines TRBV5-1 with TRBJ2-2; D call uncertain. Germline-derived CDR1 and CDR2 are SGHRS and YFSETQ. This CDR3 has 16 amino acids. The V and J ends lost 3 bases and 3 bases respectively, with 15 bases between them. As DNA, the CDR3 is TGCGCCAGCAGCTCTTCGCAACTTCTATACACCGGGGAGCTGTTTTTT. Its protein is CASSSSQLLYTGELFF.

The V gene is TRBV25-1, the J gene TRBJ2-5; 13 bases are a match to TRBD2. CDR1 MGHDK and CDR2 SYGVNS come from the germline V gene. This CDR3 is 16 amino acids long. With V trimmed by 5 bases and J by 5 bases, 8 bases remained unmatched. The CDR3: CASSFGLAGAGETQYF. CDR3 bases: TGTGCCAGCAGTTTTGGACTAGCGGGAGCGGGGGAGACCCAGTACTTC.

This chain links TRBV2 with TRBJ1-3, with 7 bases fitting TRBD1. The CDR3 runs 15 residues. The V and J ends lost 5 bases and 0 bases, in that order; junction bases with no gene match: 4. Per the germline V gene, CDR1 is SNHLY and CDR2 is FYNNEI. Here the CDR3 DNA reads TGTGCCAGCAGTCAGGACAGGAGCTCTGGAAACACCATATATTTT. It codes for CASSQDRSSGNTIYF.

This clone was seen just once. The V and J genes are TRBV2 and TRBJ1-2; TRBD1 agrees at 7 bases. Germline V gene data show CDR1 as SNHLY and CDR2 as FYNNEI. This CDR3 has 15 residues. After removal of 4 bases from V and 4 bases from J, the junction contained 9 bases not matched to a gene. For the CDR3, the DNA is TGTGCCAGCAGTGGACTTGGACAGGAGGCCTATGGCTACACCTTC. It yields the protein CASSGLGQEAYGYTF.

The chain joins TRBV3-1 (or the pseudogene TRBV3-2) to TRBJ1-1, with 7 positions matching TRBD1. Germline assignment: CDR1 LGHDT and CDR2 YNNKEL (reference sequence). This CDR3 has 14 amino acids. V trimming: 6 bases; J trimming: 0 bases; junction bases outside the gene matches: 4. CDR3 nucleotide sequence: TGTGCCAGCAGGTCGGGACAGCTGAACACTGAAGCTTTCTTT. Translation: CASRSGQLNTEAFF.

This chain joins TRBV2 and TRBJ2-1; D may be TRBD1 (5 bases). CDR3 length: 16 amino acids. V gave up 6 bases and J gave up 0 bases, with 15 bases separating them. Germline CDR1 reads SNHLY; CDR2 reads FYNNEI. Here the CDR3 DNA reads TGTGCCAGCAGGGAGACAGTCCTGAGCTCCTACAATGAGCAGTTCTTC. This sequence encodes CASRETVLSSYNEQFF.

The genes are TRBV2 and TRBJ1-1; tentatively, D is TRBD1 (5 bases). The CDR3 is 13 amino acids. V was trimmed by 8 bases and J by 0 bases, leaving 10 bases between them. Germline CDR1 and CDR2: SNHLY and FYNNEI. The DNA for the CDR3 is TGTGCCAGCTCAATGGGGCTGAACACTGAAGCTTTCTTT. Its translation: CASSMGLNTEAFF.